This T cell receptor (beta chain) stems from a study of shared clonotypes between healthy human individuals. Terminally differentiated effector memory CD45RA+ cells were excluded by CCR7 positive selection of CD45RO-negative cells. Evenly divided among several immunoSEQ plates was the genomic DNA of each subset. Template for every sorted-subset replicate PCR totaled about 200 ng DNA, tens of thousands of T cell genomes. The protocol was immunoSEQ multiplex PCR, while the TCRdb copy is restricted to in-frame clones and leaves out a portion. The sample has approximately 2,000,000 clones; 93% are singletons. Germline trimming cut 6 bases from V and 6 bases from J; bases unmatched to any gene: 7. Looked up from germline, CDR1 is SGDLS and CDR2 is YYNGEE. The CDR3 is 14 amino acids. The sample holds a few counts of this clone.

The sample taken for sequencing was naive CD8+ T cells from PBMCs. This sequence originates from a young man in good health. Some clones in this sample may be carry-over from other donors' samples. The gene calls are TRBV9 and TRBJ2-1; TRBD2 agrees at 9 bases. This chain's CDR3 is CASNAGLAPNEQFF. CDR3 nucleotide sequence: TGTGCCAGCAACGCGGGACTAGCTCCCAATGAGCAGTTCTTC.